A selection of T cell receptor beta chains follows, all from one sample in a study of naive and memory T cell subsets. TCRdb re-called the UMI-ligation and nested PCR reads through MiXCR, storing one row per CDR3 protein. The data contain 98,000 or so distinct CDR3 sequences, about 14% of them singletons. The sample taken for sequencing was naive CD8+ T cells from blood. Receptors were obtained from a human donor in good health. Each CDR3 is given with its conserved first and last residue. Each record gives: V gene, D gene, J gene, clone size, CDR3 DNA, CDR3 protein. A D gene is named only where the DNA matches it firmly. For some rows the clone size is stated as once, few or many, or as a class when expanded; others skip it.

v_call: TRBV27
d_call: TRBD1
j_call: TRBJ1-4
clone_size: .
cdr3_nt: TGTGCCAGCAGATCAGGACAGGGAAGGGCCGAAACTAATGAAAAACTGTTTTTT
cdr3_aa: CASRSGQGRAETNEKLFF

v_call: TRBV12-3/TRBV12-4
d_call: .
j_call: TRBJ1-2
clone_size: .
cdr3_nt: TGTGCCAGCAGTGAGGGGGGCACAGGTCCATTTTACACCTTC
cdr3_aa: CASSEGGTGPFYTF

v_call: TRBV5-4
d_call: TRBD1
j_call: TRBJ2-7
clone_size: many
cdr3_nt: TGTGCCAGCAGCGTGGCACAGGGGGTTGGCGGCTACGAGCAGTACTTC
cdr3_aa: CASSVAQGVGGYEQYF

v_call: TRBV6-2/TRBV6-3
d_call: .
j_call: TRBJ2-2
clone_size: .
cdr3_nt: TGTGCCAGCAGTTACGCTTCGGCCGGGAAGCTGTTTTTT
cdr3_aa: CASSYASAGKLFF

v_call: TRBV20-1
d_call: TRBD2
j_call: TRBJ2-7
clone_size: many
cdr3_nt: TGCAGTGCTGGCCGGGGGCGGGGGGCCTACGAGCAGTACTTC
cdr3_aa: CSAGRGRGAYEQYF

v_call: TRBV20-1
d_call: TRBD2
j_call: TRBJ2-3
clone_size: few
cdr3_nt: TGCAGTGCTTACCATTTAGCGGGAGAAGCCACAGATACGCAGTATTTT
cdr3_aa: CSAYHLAGEATDTQYF

v_call: TRBV7-9
d_call: TRBD2
j_call: TRBJ2-3
clone_size: .
cdr3_nt: TGTGCCAGCAGCTTTTACAGGCCTCGAATAGCGGGAGTCGCAGATACGCAGTATTTT
cdr3_aa: CASSFYRPRIAGVADTQYF

v_call: TRBV29-1
d_call: .
j_call: TRBJ2-1
clone_size: .
cdr3_nt: TGCAGCGTTGAAGGGGGATCTGCCTCGGATAACGCCTACAATGAGCAGTTCTTC
cdr3_aa: CSVEGGSASDNAYNEQFF

v_call: TRBV6-2/TRBV6-3
d_call: TRBD1
j_call: TRBJ1-6
clone_size: few
cdr3_nt: TGTGCCAGCAGTTACTCCCGGGACAGCTCACCCCTCCACTTT
cdr3_aa: CASSYSRDSSPLHF

v_call: TRBV9
d_call: .
j_call: TRBJ1-3
clone_size: few
cdr3_nt: TGTGCCAGCAGCGTAGATGGCAGGTCTGGAAACACCATATATTTT
cdr3_aa: CASSVDGRSGNTIYF

v_call: TRBV4-3
d_call: .
j_call: TRBJ2-3
clone_size: many
cdr3_nt: TGCGCCAGCAGCCAAGTCCCCCGGAGAGATACGCAGTATTTT
cdr3_aa: CASSQVPRRDTQYF

v_call: TRBV10-3
d_call: TRBD1
j_call: TRBJ1-5
clone_size: .
cdr3_nt: TGTGCCATCAGTGAGTCAGGGGGCGATCAGCCCCAGCATTTT
cdr3_aa: CAISESGGDQPQHF

v_call: TRBV20-1
d_call: .
j_call: TRBJ2-7
clone_size: .
cdr3_nt: TGCAGTGCTAGATTTTTGGGGGAGGCCTTCTACGAGCAGTACTTC
cdr3_aa: CSARFLGEAFYEQYF

v_call: TRBV20-1
d_call: TRBD1
j_call: TRBJ2-7
clone_size: few
cdr3_nt: TGCAGTGCTAGTGGGACCCTAAGACAGGGGCACCTCTACGAGCAGTACTTC
cdr3_aa: CSASGTLRQGHLYEQYF